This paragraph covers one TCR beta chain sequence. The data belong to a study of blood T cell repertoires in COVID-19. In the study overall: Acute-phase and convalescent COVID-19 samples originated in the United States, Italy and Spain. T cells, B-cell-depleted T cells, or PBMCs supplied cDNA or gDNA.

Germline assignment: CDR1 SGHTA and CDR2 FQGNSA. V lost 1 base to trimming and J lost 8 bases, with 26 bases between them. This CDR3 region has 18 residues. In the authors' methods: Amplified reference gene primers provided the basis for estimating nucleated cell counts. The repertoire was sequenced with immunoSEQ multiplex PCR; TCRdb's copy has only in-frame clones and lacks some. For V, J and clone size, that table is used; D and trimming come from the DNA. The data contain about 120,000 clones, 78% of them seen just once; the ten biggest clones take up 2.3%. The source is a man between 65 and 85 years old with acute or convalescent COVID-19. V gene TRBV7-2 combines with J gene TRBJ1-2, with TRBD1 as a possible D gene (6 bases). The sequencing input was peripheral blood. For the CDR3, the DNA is TGTGCCAGCAGCTTAGGGGGGCCCGCGGATGTTTCGATATACGGCTACACCTTC. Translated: CASSLGGPADVSIYGYTF.